These 11 T cell receptor beta chains came from one sample sequenced in a study of OX40 agonist ivuxolimab in advanced cancers. Sequencing was performed with immunoSEQ multiplex PCR; in TCRdb, only in-frame clones are kept and a portion is missing. The sample gives some 64,000 clones, 80% to 95% of which show up once; over 20% is in the top ten. This specimen was CD4+ or CD8+ T cells sorted from blood, taken in a trial of the OX40 agonist ivuxolimab. The receptors derive from an adult with an advanced solid tumor such as melanoma, head and neck, liver or kidney cancer.

To note about this clone: One end of the junction does not line up with germline, which may come from a read error. The CDR3 sequence is CAGSLISGIGVDEQFF. The CDR3 DNA follows: TGTGCCGGCAGTTTAATTAGCGGGATAGGGGTCGATGAGCAGTTCTTC. The chain has TRBV27 and TRBJ2-1; TRBD2 aligns across 8 bases. The CDR3 has 16 amino acids. Germline loops: CDR1 MNHEY, CDR2 SMNVEV (reference sequence).

This sequence joins TRBV6-6 and TRBJ2-1, with no clear D. V gave up 2 bases and J gave up 4 bases, with 6 bases separating them. The CDR3 has 13 residues. The germline V gene encodes CDR1 MNHNY and CDR2 SVGAGI (reference sequence). The CDR3 sequence: CASSYVNYNEQFF. The CDR3 coding sequence is TGTGCCAGCAGTTACGTCAATTACAATGAGCAGTTCTTC.

This clone showed up just once. The J gene is TRBJ1-6, the V gene TRBV19, with D unclear. This CDR3 spans 15 amino acids. Germline CDR1 and CDR2: LNHDA and SQIVND (reference sequence). Trimming cost V 6 bases and J 3 bases, with 12 bases left between them. In DNA, the CDR3 is TGTGCCAGTAGCCTTGGGATCGACTATAATTCACCCCTCCACTTT. Protein: CASSLGIDYNSPLHF.

The chain is built from TRBV6-5 and TRBJ1-2; 7 bases map to TRBD1. V trimming: 2 bases; J trimming: 5 bases; junction bases outside the gene matches: 2. Germline loops: CDR1 MNHEY, CDR2 SVGAGI. The CDR3 has 13 amino acids. The CDR3 sequence: CASSYETGYGYTF. The DNA of the CDR3 is TGTGCCAGCAGTTACGAGACAGGGTATGGCTACACCTTC.

The rearrangement uses TRBV4-2 and TRBJ2-5; TRBD1 matches at 7 bases. Germline V gives CDR1 LGHNA, CDR2 YNFKEQ. The junction had 11 bases not matched to a gene; V was cut back by 4 bases and J by 3 bases. The CDR3 spans 16 residues. Written as DNA, the CDR3 is TGTGCCAGCAGCCTCACGACGGGACAGACAAAAGAGACCCAGTACTTC. It codes for CASSLTTGQTKETQYF.

V and J are TRBV30 and TRBJ2-1, with D possibly called TRBD1 or TRBD2 (5 bases each). Trimming pared 5 bases from V and 3 bases from J, leaving 14 bases between. CDR1 and CDR2 from the germline V gene are GTSNPN and SVGIG (reference sequence). This CDR3 is 14 amino acids long. The CDR3: CAWGTGTGYNEQFF. In DNA, the CDR3 is TGTGCCTGGGGAACCGGGACGGGCTACAATGAGCAGTTCTTC.

The CDR3 DNA sequence: TGTGCCTGGAGTGTAAGTAGCGCATATGGCTACACCTTC. Its protein is CAWSVSSAYGYTF. The chain uses TRBV30 and TRBJ1-2; D is uncertain. This CDR3 has 13 residues. V was trimmed by 0 bases and J by 5 bases, leaving 10 bases between them. Germline CDR1 reads GTSNPN; CDR2 reads SVGIG (reference sequence).

This clone is a singleton in its sample. The chain has TRBV6-5 and TRBJ2-1, with D uncertain. The CDR3 length is 15 residues. V gave up 8 bases and J gave up 13 bases, with 27 bases separating them. Germline V gene sequence: CDR1 MNHEY, CDR2 SVGAGI. The CDR3 region is CASRPRGAVGNGQFF. CDR3 DNA: TGTGCCAGCCGCCCACGAGGAGCAGTGGGTAACGGACAGTTCTTC.

The chain carries TRBV30 and TRBJ1-5, with TRBD1 as a possible D gene (5 bases). From germline, CDR1 is GTSNPN and CDR2 SVGIG (reference sequence). The CDR3 totals 13 residues. V lost 0 bases to trimming and J lost 9 bases, with 12 bases between them. CDR3 coding DNA: TGTGCCTGGAGTGTAGACAGTGATGGGCCCCAGCATTTT. Its protein is CAWSVDSDGPQHF.

The genes are TRBV28 and TRBJ1-6, with D possibly being TRBD1 (5 bases). Deletions cut 7 bases from V and 6 bases from J, with 13 bases between. Per germline, CDR1 MDHEN and CDR2 SYDVKM. The CDR3 spans 14 residues. CDR3 region: CASIEGLSNSPLHF. CDR3 in DNA: TGTGCCAGCATCGAGGGGCTGAGTAATTCACCCCTCCACTTT.

The V gene is TRBV6-6, the J gene TRBJ2-7; D unclear. The length of the CDR3 is 12 residues. The germline V gene encodes CDR1 MNHNY and CDR2 SVGAGI (reference sequence). The ends were cut back, 6 bases at V and 0 bases at J, with 6 bases in the middle. CDR3 DNA: TGTGCCAGCAGCCCTAGCTCCTACGAGCAGTACTTC. It encodes CASSPSSYEQYF.